This TCR beta chain appears in the sequencing data of a study of long-term antiretroviral therapy in people with HIV. Study results and caveats: Dominating the repertoire at all time points were the clones that expanded before ART. The range of CDR3 lengths in HIV repertoires proved narrower than that found in controls. No data on ART adherence, viral resistance or therapy changes.

Inclusion required at least two post-ART and at least one pre-ART PBMC samples. It was version v3.0 of the immunoSEQ assay that was run at survey level. Clones were read by immunoSEQ multiplex PCR, and TCRdb kept only the in-frame ones, dropping some. The table lists fewer than 10,000 clones, 60% to 85% of them singletons, with 20% in the top ten. In regard to this clone: Its matching antigen is unknown.

This CDR3 region has 14 residues. Germline lookup yields CDR1 LNHDA and CDR2 SQIVND (reference sequence). The V end lost 8 bases, the J end lost 1 base, and 12 bases lay between the germline ends. This sample comprised unsorted PBMCs, obtained 1.8 years before starting antiretroviral therapy. The chain carries TRBV19 and TRBJ1-5; D is undetermined. The sequence was obtained from a man in his forties with HIV. The CDR3 coding sequence is TGTGCCAGTCAGCCCGATTGGAGCAATCAGCCCCAGCATTTT. Translating it yields CASQPDWSNQPQHF. The entire variable domain, with the rest obtained from reference TRBV19 and TRBJ1-5, is as follows: DGGITQSPKYLFRKEGQNVTLSCEQNLNHDAMYWYRQDPGQGLRLIYYSQIVNDFQKGDIAEGYSVSREKKESFPLTVTSAQKNPTAFYLCASQPDWSNQPQHFGDGTRLSIL.